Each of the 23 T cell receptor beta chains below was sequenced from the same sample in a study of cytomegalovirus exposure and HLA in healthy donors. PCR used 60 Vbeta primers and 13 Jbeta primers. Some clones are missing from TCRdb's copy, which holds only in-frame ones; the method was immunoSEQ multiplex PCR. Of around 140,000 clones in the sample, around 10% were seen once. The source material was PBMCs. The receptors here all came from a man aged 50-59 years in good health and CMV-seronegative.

CDR3 bases: TGTGCCAGCAAGGAAGCGGGGGGGGACTATGGCTACACCTTC. Residues: CASKEAGGDYGYTF. J is TRBJ1-2 and V is TRBV6-1, with D perhaps matching TRBD1 (5 bases). CDR3 length: 14 amino acids. CDR1 is MNHNS and CDR2 is SASEGT in the germline V gene. Trimming pared 7 bases from V and 3 bases from J, leaving 15 bases between.

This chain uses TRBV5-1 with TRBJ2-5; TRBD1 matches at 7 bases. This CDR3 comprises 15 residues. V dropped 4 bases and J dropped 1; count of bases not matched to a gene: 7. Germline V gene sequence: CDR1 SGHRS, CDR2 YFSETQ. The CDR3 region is CASSRDGTAQETQYF. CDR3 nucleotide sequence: TGCGCCAGCAGCCGTGATGGGACAGCCCAAGAGACCCAGTACTTC.

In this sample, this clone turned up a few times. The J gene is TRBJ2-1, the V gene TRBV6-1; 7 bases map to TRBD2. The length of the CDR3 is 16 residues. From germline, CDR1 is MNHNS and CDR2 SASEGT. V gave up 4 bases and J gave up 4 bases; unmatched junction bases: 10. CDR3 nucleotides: TGTGCCAGCAGTGGACTTGCGGCGGGAGCTTACAATGAGCAGTTCTTC. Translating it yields CASSGLAAGAYNEQFF.

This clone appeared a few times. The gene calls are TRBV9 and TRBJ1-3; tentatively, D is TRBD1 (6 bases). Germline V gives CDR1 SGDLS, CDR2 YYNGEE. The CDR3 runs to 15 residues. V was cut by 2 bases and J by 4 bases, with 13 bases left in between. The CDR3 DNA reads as TGTGCCAGCAGCGTTCAAACAGGGTCAGGAAACACCATATATTTT. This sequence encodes CASSVQTGSGNTIYF.

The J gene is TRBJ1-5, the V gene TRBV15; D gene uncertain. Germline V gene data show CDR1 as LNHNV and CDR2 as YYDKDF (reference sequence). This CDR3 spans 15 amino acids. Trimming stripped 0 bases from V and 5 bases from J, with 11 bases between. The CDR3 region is CATSRDGARYQPQHF. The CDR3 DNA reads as TGTGCCACCAGCAGAGATGGAGCCCGTTATCAGCCCCAGCATTTT.

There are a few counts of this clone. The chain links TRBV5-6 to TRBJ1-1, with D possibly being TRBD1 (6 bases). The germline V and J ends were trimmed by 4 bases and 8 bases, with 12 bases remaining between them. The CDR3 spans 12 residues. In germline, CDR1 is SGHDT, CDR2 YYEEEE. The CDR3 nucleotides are TGTGCCAGCAGCCTTCCGAGGGGGGAAGCTTTCTTT. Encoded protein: CASSLPRGEAFF.

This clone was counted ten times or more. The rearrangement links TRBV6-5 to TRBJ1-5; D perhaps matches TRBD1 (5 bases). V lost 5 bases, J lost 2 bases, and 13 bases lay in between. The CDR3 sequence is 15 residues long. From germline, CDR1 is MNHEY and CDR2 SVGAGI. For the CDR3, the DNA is TGTGCCAGCAGTCATCAGGGAGGCGGCAATCAGCCCCAGCATTTT. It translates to CASSHQGGGNQPQHF.

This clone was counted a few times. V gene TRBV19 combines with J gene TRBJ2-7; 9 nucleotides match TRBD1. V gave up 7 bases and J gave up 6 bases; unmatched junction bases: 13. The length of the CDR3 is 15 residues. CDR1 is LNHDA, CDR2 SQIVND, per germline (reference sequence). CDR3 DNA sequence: TGTGCCAGTACCTCCGGGGACAGGGATGTCGGCGAGCAGTACTTC. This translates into CASTSGDRDVGEQYF. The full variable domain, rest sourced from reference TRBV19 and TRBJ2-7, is DGGITQSPKYLFRKEGQNVTLSCEQNLNHDAMYWYRQDPGQGLRLIYYSQIVNDFQKGDIAEGYSVSREKKESFPLTVTSAQKNPTAFYLCASTSGDRDVGEQYFGPGTRLTVT.

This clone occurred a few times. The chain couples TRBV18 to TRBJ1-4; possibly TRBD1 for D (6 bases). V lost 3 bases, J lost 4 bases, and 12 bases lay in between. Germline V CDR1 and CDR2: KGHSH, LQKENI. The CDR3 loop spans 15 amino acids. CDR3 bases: TGTGCCAGCTCACCCCGGACAGCGCGTAATGAAAAACTGTTTTTT. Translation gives CASSPRTARNEKLFF.

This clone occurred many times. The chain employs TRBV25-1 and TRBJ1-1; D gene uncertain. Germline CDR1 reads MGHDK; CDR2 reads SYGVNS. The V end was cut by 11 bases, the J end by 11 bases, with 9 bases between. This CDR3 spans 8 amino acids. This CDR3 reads CARLVAFF. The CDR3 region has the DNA TGTGCCCGCCTAGTGGCTTTCTTT.

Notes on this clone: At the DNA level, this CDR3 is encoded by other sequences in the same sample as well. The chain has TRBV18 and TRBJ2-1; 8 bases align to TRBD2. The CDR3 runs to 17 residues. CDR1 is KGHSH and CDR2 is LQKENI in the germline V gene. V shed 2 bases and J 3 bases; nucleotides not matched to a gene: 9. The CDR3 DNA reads TGTGCCAGCTCACCAGTGCGCCAGCGGGGGAACTACAATGAGCAGTTCTTC. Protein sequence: CASSPVRQRGNYNEQFF.

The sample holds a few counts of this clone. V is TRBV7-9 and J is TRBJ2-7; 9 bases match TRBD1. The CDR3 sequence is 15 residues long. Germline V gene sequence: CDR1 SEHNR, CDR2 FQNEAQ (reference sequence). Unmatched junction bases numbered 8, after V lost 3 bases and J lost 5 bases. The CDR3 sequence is CASSFGGQGFDEQYF. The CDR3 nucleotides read TGTGCCAGCAGCTTTGGAGGACAGGGGTTTGACGAGCAGTACTTC.

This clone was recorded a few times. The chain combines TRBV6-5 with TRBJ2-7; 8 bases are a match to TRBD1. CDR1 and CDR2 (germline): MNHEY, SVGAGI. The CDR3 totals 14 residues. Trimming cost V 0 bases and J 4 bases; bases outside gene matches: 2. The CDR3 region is CASSYSRQGYEQYF. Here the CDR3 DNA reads TGTGCCAGCAGTTACTCGCGACAGGGGTACGAGCAGTACTTC.

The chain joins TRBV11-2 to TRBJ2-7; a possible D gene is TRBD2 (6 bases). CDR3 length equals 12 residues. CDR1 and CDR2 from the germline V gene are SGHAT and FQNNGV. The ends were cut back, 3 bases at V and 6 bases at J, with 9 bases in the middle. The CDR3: CASSFTSSEQYF. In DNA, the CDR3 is TGTGCCAGCAGCTTCACTAGCTCCGAGCAGTACTTC.

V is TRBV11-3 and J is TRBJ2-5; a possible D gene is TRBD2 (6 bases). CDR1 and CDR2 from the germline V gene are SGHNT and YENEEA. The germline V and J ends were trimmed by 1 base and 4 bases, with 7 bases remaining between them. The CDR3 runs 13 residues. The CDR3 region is CASSLGGGETQYF. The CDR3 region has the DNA TGTGCCAGCAGCTTAGGGGGAGGAGAGACCCAGTACTTC.

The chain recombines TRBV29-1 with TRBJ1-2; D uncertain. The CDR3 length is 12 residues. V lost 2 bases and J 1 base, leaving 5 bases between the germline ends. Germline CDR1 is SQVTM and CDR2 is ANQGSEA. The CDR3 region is CSVETDNYGYTF. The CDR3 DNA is TGCAGCGTTGAAACAGATAACTATGGCTACACCTTC.

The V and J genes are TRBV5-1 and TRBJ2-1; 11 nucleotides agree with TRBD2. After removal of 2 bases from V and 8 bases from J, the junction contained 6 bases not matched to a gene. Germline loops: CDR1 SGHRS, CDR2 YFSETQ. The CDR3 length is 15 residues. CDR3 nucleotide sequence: TGCGCCAGCAGCTTTAGCGGGGGGGCCGTAGATGAGCAGTTCTTC. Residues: CASSFSGGAVDEQFF.

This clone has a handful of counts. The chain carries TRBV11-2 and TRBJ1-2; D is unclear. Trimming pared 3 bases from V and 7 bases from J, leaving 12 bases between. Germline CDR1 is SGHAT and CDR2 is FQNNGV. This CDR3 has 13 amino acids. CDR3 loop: CASSLISPGGYTF. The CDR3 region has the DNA TGTGCCAGCAGCTTGATTTCCCCAGGTGGCTACACCTTC.

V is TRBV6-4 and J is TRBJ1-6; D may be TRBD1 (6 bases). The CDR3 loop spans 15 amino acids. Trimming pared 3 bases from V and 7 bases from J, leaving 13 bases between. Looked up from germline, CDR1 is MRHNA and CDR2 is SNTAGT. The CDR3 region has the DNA TGTGCCAGCAGTGAAGAGCGGGGGGCGAATTCACCCCTCCACTTT. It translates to CASSEERGANSPLHF.

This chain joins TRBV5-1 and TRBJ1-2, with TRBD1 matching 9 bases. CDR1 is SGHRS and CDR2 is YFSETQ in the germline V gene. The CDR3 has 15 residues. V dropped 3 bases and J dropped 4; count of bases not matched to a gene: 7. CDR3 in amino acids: CASSSPGQGTYGYTF. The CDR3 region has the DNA TGCGCCAGCAGCTCACCCGGACAGGGGACCTATGGCTACACCTTC.

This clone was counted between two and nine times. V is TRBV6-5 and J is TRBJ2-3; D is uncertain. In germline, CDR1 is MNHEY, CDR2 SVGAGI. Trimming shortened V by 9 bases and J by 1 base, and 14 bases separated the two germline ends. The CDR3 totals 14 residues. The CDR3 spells CASGEPLGTDTQYF. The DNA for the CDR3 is TGTGCCAGTGGAGAACCACTTGGCACAGATACGCAGTATTTT.

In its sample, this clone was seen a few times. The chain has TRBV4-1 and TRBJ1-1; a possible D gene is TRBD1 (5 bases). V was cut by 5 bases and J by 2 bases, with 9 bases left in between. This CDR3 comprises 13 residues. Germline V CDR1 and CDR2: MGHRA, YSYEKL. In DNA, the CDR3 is TGCGCCAGCAGCACGACAGCTAACACTGAAGCTTTCTTT. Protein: CASSTTANTEAFF.

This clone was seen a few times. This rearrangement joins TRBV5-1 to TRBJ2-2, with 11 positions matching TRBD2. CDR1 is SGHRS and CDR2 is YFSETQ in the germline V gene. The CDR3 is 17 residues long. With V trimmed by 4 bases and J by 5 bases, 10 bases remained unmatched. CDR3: CASSPFTSGRGTGELFF. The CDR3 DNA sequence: TGCGCCAGCAGCCCCTTTACTAGCGGGAGAGGAACCGGGGAGCTGTTTTTT.